This T cell receptor beta chain is drawn from a study of T cell repertoires in ileal Crohn's disease. In the case of this clone: Its cognate antigen is unknown.

V was clipped by 2 bases and J by 7 bases, with 15 bases between them. Per the germline V gene, CDR1 is LGHNT and CDR2 is FRNRAP. The CDR3 extends over 15 amino acids. Only in-frame clones appear in the TCRdb table, and some are missing; sequencing was by immunoSEQ multiplex PCR. Of 13,000 or so clones in the sample, roughly 85% were seen once. Study-wide findings and caveats: High-frequency clones were more common in sorted CD8 than CD4 cells.

This clonotype was sampled from an adult with Crohn's disease. The sample comprised ileal tissue. The chain joins TRBV12-5 to TRBJ1-5; tentatively, D is TRBD1 (6 bases). The CDR3 here is CASGLTTGSEQPQHF. For the CDR3, the DNA is TGTGCTAGTGGTTTGACTACAGGGAGTGAACAGCCCCAGCATTTT.